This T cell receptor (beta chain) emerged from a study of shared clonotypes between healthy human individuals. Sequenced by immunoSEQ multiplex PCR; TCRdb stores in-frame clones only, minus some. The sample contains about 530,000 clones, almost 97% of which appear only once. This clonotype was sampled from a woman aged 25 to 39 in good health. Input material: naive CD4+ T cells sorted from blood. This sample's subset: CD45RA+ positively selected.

CDR3: CASSAGTGNYGYTF. The CDR3, as DNA: TGTGCCAGCTCAGCCGGGACAGGGAACTATGGCTACACCTTC. The V and J genes are TRBV18 and TRBJ1-2, with 9 nucleotides matching TRBD1. The CDR3 extends over 14 amino acids. The V gene's germline CDR1 is KGHSH and CDR2 LQKENI. V lost 5 bases and J lost 2; bases outside the gene matches: 3. Full variable domain (rest looked up from reference TRBV18 and TRBJ1-2): NAGVMQNPRHLVRRRGQEARLRCSPMKGHSHVYWYRQLPEEGLKFMVYLQKENIIDESGMPKERFSAEFPKEGPSILRIQQVVRGDSAAYFCASSAGTGNYGYTFGSGTRLTVV.